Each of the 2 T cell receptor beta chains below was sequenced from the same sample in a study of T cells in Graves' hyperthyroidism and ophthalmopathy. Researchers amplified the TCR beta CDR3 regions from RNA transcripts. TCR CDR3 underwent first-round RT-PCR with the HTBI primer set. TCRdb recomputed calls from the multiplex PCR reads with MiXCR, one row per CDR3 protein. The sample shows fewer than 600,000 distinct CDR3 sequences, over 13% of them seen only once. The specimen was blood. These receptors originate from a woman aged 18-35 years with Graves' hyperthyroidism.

The CDR3 DNA is TGTGCCAGCCTGCCTCCCGAGCTTACGAGGTCGGCTACGCAGTATTTT. It yields the protein CASLPPELTRSATQYF. This chain joins TRBV5-5 and TRBJ2-3; D call uncertain. CDR3 length equals 16 residues. The germline V gene encodes CDR1 SGHKS and CDR2 YYEKEE (reference sequence). Trimming removed 7 bases from V and 8 bases from J, with 26 bases in between.

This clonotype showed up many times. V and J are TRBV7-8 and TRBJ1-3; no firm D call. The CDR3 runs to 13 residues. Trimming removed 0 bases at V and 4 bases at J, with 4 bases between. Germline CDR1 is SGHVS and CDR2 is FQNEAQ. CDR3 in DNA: TGTGCCAGCAGCTTAGCGTGGGGAAACACCATATATTTT. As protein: CASSLAWGNTIYF.